The 22 T cell receptor beta chains given below trace back to one sample, sequenced in a study of blood T cell repertoires in COVID-19. Assay: immunoSEQ multiplex PCR; the TCRdb copy retains only in-frame clones and omits some. This table has roughly 150,000 clones, approximately 78% appearing once. The specimen was peripheral blood. The receptor source for this set is an elderly woman with acute or convalescent COVID-19.

The genes are TRBV15 and TRBJ2-7; 7 nucleotides align to TRBD2. From germline, CDR1 is LNHNV and CDR2 YYDKDF (reference sequence). V shed 0 bases, J shed 3 bases, and the junction held 8 bases outside the gene matches. The CDR3 is made up of 16 amino acids. Here the CDR3 reads CATSRDGGTINYEQYF. CDR3 DNA sequence: TGTGCCACCAGCAGAGATGGAGGGACTATCAACTACGAGCAGTACTTC.

This sequence joins TRBV6-5 and TRBJ2-2; the D is unclear. V was clipped by 5 bases and J by 7 bases, with 14 bases between them. CDR1 is MNHEY and CDR2 is SVGAGI in the germline V gene. This CDR3 is built from 14 residues. For the CDR3, the DNA is TGTGCCAGCAGTCCCACTGGTGGGCACGGGGAGCTGTTTTTT. Translation: CASSPTGGHGELFF.

This chain links TRBV11-1 with TRBJ2-2, with D perhaps TRBD1 (6 bases). Looked up from germline, CDR1 is SGHAT and CDR2 is FQDESV (reference sequence). Trimming took 5 bases from V and 4 from J, leaving 14 bases between them. This CDR3 comprises 15 residues. The CDR3 sequence is CASSRLRGGTGELFF. The DNA of the CDR3 is TGTGCCAGCAGCCGACTAAGAGGGGGCACCGGGGAGCTGTTTTTT. The full variable domain, with the rest looked up from reference TRBV11-1 and TRBJ2-2, is EAEVAQSPRYKITEKSQAVAFWCDPISGHATLYWYRQILGQGPELLVQFQDESVVDDSQLPKDRFSAERLKGVDSTLKIQPAELGDSAMYLCASSRLRGGTGELFFGEGSRLTVL.

The chain carries TRBV5-1 and TRBJ2-5; a possible D gene is TRBD2 (6 bases). V dropped 1 base and J dropped 3 bases, with 10 bases sitting between them. This CDR3 region has 14 residues. Germline V CDR1 and CDR2: SGHRS, YFSETQ. The CDR3 reads CASSLLLAEETQYF. The DNA for the CDR3 is TGCGCCAGCAGCTTGCTACTAGCTGAAGAGACCCAGTACTTC.

This clone was counted a single time. This chain links TRBV24-1 with TRBJ1-1, with a weak D call TRBD1 (6 bases). Germline V gives CDR1 KGHDR, CDR2 SFDVKD. With 3 bases removed from V and 4 bases from J, the gap between germline ends came to 14 bases. The CDR3 length is 15 residues. CDR3 sequence: CATSDTTGTPTEAFF. CDR3 sequence (DNA): TGTGCCACCAGTGATACTACAGGGACCCCCACTGAAGCTTTCTTT.

This clone was recorded a few times. The chain couples TRBV18 to TRBJ2-7, with 15 bases lining up with TRBD2. Germline trimming cut 3 bases from V and 7 bases from J; bases unmatched to any gene: 22. From germline, CDR1 is KGHSH and CDR2 LQKENI. The CDR3 is made up of 21 amino acids. The CDR3, as DNA: TGTGCCAGCTCACCCCGACTGGGGGACGGCGGGACTAGCGGGAGGTTGGGAGAGCAGTACTTC. This encodes CASSPRLGDGGTSGRLGEQYF. The whole variable domain, remainder taken from reference TRBV18 and TRBJ2-7, is NAGVMQNPRHLVRRRGQEARLRCSPMKGHSHVYWYRQLPEEGLKFMVYLQKENIIDESGMPKERFSAEFPKEGPSILRIQQVVRGDSAAYFCASSPRLGDGGTSGRLGEQYFGPGTRLTVT.

This clone came up a few times. V gene TRBV7-9 combines with J gene TRBJ1-2; perhaps TRBD1 as D (5 bases). This CDR3 contains 13 residues. V was shortened by 2 bases and J by 8 bases, with 12 bases between the two germline ends. Looked up from germline, CDR1 is SEHNR and CDR2 is FQNEAQ (reference sequence). The CDR3 loop reads CASSLIRGQGYTF. CDR3 nucleotides: TGTGCCAGCAGCTTAATAAGGGGCCAGGGCTACACCTTC.

The V call is TRBV5-1, the J call TRBJ1-3; D might be TRBD1 (6 bases). Between the trimmed V and J ends, which lost 4 bases and 4 bases, there was a span of 15 bases. Per the germline V gene, CDR1 is SGHRS and CDR2 is YFSETQ. CDR3 length: 15 residues. The CDR3 spells CASSPTGTYGNTIYF. The CDR3 nucleotides read TGCGCCAGCAGCCCTACCGGGACATACGGAAACACCATATATTTT.

As DNA, the CDR3 is TGTGCCAGTAGTGTAGGAAGGATGCGGCGTGGGACAGATACGCAGTATTTT. Its protein product is CASSVGRMRRGTDTQYF. The rearrangement uses TRBV19 and TRBJ2-3; the D is unclear. V was trimmed by 5 bases and J by 3 bases, leaving 21 bases between them. The CDR3 length is 17 residues. Germline V gene lookup returns CDR1 LNHDA and CDR2 SQIVND (reference sequence).

The chain couples TRBV10-3 to TRBJ2-5, with 9 bases aligning to TRBD1. The J segment lost 5 bases and the V segment lost 4 bases, leaving 8 bases of the junction unmatched. CDR1 and CDR2 (germline): ENHRY, SYGVKD. This CDR3 comprises 15 residues. The CDR3 region has the DNA TGTGCCATCAGTGGGTATGGACAGGGGCGCGAGACCCAGTACTTC. Residues: CAISGYGQGRETQYF.

This clone was seen only once. The chain recombines TRBV7-2 with TRBJ1-1; D may be TRBD1 (6 bases). Germline V gene lookup returns CDR1 SGHTA and CDR2 FQGNSA. CDR3 size: 15 residues. Trimming pared 4 bases from V and 6 bases from J, leaving 18 bases between. As DNA, the CDR3 is TGTGCCAGCAGCTCCGGGACACCGCTCGGGGCTGAAGCTTTCTTT. Its translation: CASSSGTPLGAEAFF.

The chain has TRBV4-1 and TRBJ2-3, with 11 bases matching TRBD2. J gave up 6 bases and V 5 bases, and 4 bases lay outside the gene matches. Germline lookup yields CDR1 MGHRA and CDR2 YSYEKL. The CDR3 is 14 residues long. The CDR3 region is CASSAGTSGDTQYF. The CDR3 nucleotides read TGCGCCAGCAGCGCCGGGACTAGCGGCGATACGCAGTATTTT.

This rearrangement joins TRBV6-5 to TRBJ2-3; D may be TRBD2 (6 bases). Germline loops: CDR1 MNHEY, CDR2 SVGAGI. V lost 2 bases and J 4 bases, leaving 10 bases between the germline ends. The CDR3 runs to 14 residues. CDR3 coding DNA: TGTGCCAGCAGTTACACTAGCAGCCCAGATACGCAGTATTTT. This gives the protein CASSYTSSPDTQYF.

This chain links TRBV5-1 with TRBJ2-2; 8 nucleotides match TRBD2. CDR1 SGHRS and CDR2 YFSETQ come from the germline V gene. This CDR3 comprises 15 residues. V trimming: 0 bases; J trimming: 3 bases; junction bases outside the gene matches: 1. The CDR3 DNA follows: TGCGCCAGCAGCTTGGAACTAGCGGACACCGGGGAGCTGTTTTTT. Its translation: CASSLELADTGELFF.

This sequence joins TRBV7-9 and TRBJ2-5, with D uncertain. CDR3 length: 11 residues. Germline V gene sequence: CDR1 SEHNR, CDR2 FQNEAQ (reference sequence). The V end was cut by 3 bases, the J end by 4 bases, with 3 bases between. The DNA for the CDR3 is TGTGCCAGCAGCTTTCTAGAGACCCAGTACTTC. Translation: CASSFLETQYF.

This sequence joins TRBV10-3 and TRBJ2-1; a possible D gene is TRBD1 (6 bases). This CDR3 has 17 residues. V lost 5 bases and J lost 4, with 21 bases in between. Germline values: CDR1 ENHRY, CDR2 SYGVKD. The DNA of the CDR3 is TGTGCCATCAGTAAACAGGGAAGGCGGGCGACGTACAATGAGCAGTTCTTC. It codes for CAISKQGRRATYNEQFF.

The chain combines TRBV7-9 with TRBJ1-2; the D is unclear. CDR3 length equals 14 residues. The germline CDR1 and CDR2 sequences are SEHNR and FQNEAQ (reference sequence). V was trimmed by 1 base and J by 5 bases, leaving 11 bases between them. The CDR3 nucleotides are TGTGCCAGCAGCTTAGTGGAGGTTTTTTATGGCTACACCTTC. Protein: CASSLVEVFYGYTF.

The chain recombines TRBV18 with TRBJ2-7; a possible D gene is TRBD1 (5 bases). The germline CDR1 and CDR2 sequences are KGHSH and LQKENI. This CDR3 has 14 residues. Trimming shortened V by 2 bases and J by 3 bases, and 11 bases separated the two germline ends. DNA for the CDR3: TGTGCCAGCTCACCATCGACAGACCACTACGAGCAGTACTTC. Translated: CASSPSTDHYEQYF.

The V gene is TRBV4-2, the J gene TRBJ1-6; 7 bases are a match to TRBD1. The CDR3 is 15 amino acids. From germline, CDR1 is LGHNA and CDR2 YNFKEQ. V lost 3 bases to trimming and J lost 6 bases; unmatched junction nucleotides: 5. The CDR3 loop reads CASSQAGTANSPLHF. CDR3 DNA sequence: TGTGCCAGCAGCCAGGCCGGGACAGCTAATTCACCCCTCCACTTT.

V gene TRBV27 combines with J gene TRBJ1-4; 7 bases line up with TRBD1. Unmatched junction bases numbered 3, after V lost 4 bases and J lost 4 bases. Germline values: CDR1 MNHEY, CDR2 SMNVEV (reference sequence). The CDR3 is 14 residues long. CDR3: CASSSQGLNEKLFF. DNA for the CDR3: TGTGCCAGCAGTTCACAGGGGCTTAATGAAAAACTGTTTTTT.

This chain connects TRBV11-2 to TRBJ1-6; D remains ambiguous. Trimming cost V 6 bases and J 8 bases, with 23 bases left between them. The germline gives CDR1 SGHAT, CDR2 FQNNGV. The CDR3 sequence is 17 residues long. The CDR3 DNA reads TGTGCCAGCAGTTTTACATCCCGCAGGTCCCCTGATTCACCCCTCCACTTT. Its translation is CASSFTSRRSPDSPLHF.

The rearrangement uses TRBV28 and TRBJ2-1; a weak D match, TRBD2 (6 bases). The CDR3 contains 11 residues. Germline V gene lookup returns CDR1 MDHEN and CDR2 SYDVKM. Trimming left V 2 bases short and J 10 bases short, with 6 bases between. The CDR3 region is CASSLAGEQFF. In DNA, the CDR3 is TGTGCCAGCAGTTTAGCGGGGGAGCAGTTCTTC.